These 14 T cell receptor beta chains were sequenced from one sample in a study of cytomegalovirus exposure and HLA in healthy donors. The PCR employed 60 Vbeta primers together with 13 Jbeta primers. Sequencing was performed with immunoSEQ multiplex PCR; in TCRdb, only in-frame clones are kept and a portion is missing. The sample includes approximately 200,000 clones, about 69% seen only once; the top ten take about 4.4%. The sequenced sample consisted of PBMCs. The source is a man younger than 40 in good health and CMV-seropositive.

The rearrangement links TRBV11-2 to TRBJ2-1; 8 bases fit TRBD1. V was pared by 5 bases and J by 9 bases, with 12 bases of the junction left unmatched. Germline V CDR1 and CDR2: SGHAT, FQNNGV. The CDR3 runs to 15 residues. The CDR3 protein is CASSQPGQVVTEQFF. CDR3 DNA sequence: TGTGCCAGCAGCCAACCGGGACAGGTCGTAACTGAGCAGTTCTTC.

The chain links TRBV11-1 to TRBJ2-7; D is undetermined. V shed 6 bases and J shed 0 bases, with 12 bases lying between them. Looked up from germline, CDR1 is SGHAT and CDR2 is FQDESV (reference sequence). This CDR3 spans 14 amino acids. The CDR3 region has the DNA TGTGCCAGCAGTTCTCCGCGGCACTCCTACGAGCAGTACTTC. Protein product: CASSSPRHSYEQYF.

This sequence joins TRBV9 and TRBJ2-1, with TRBD2 as a possible D gene (6 bases). The CDR3 has 15 amino acids. With 6 bases removed from V and 2 bases from J, the gap between germline ends came to 15 bases. Germline-derived CDR1 and CDR2 are SGDLS and YYNGEE. The CDR3 protein is CASTSVGGPYNEQFF. The CDR3 DNA reads TGTGCCAGCACCTCAGTGGGGGGACCCTACAATGAGCAGTTCTTC.

The chain has TRBV6-5 and TRBJ2-1; TRBD2 might be the D (7 bases). The V end was cut by 2 bases, the J end by 8 bases, with 16 bases between. Germline assignment: CDR1 MNHEY and CDR2 SVGAGI. CDR3 length equals 15 residues. The CDR3 region is CASSYNRGAGDEQFF. CDR3 nucleotides: TGTGCCAGCAGTTACAACCGGGGGGCGGGAGATGAGCAGTTCTTC.

This chain links TRBV7-2 with TRBJ2-1; tentative D call: TRBD2 (7 bases). The V end lost 5 bases, the J end lost 0 bases, and 14 bases lay between the germline ends. CDR3 length: 16 residues. Germline-derived CDR1 and CDR2 are SGHTA and FQGNSA. DNA for the CDR3: TGTGCCAGCAGCCAGATGGGGGGGCGCTCCTACAATGAGCAGTTCTTC. Its protein is CASSQMGGRSYNEQFF.

This clone was detected only a few times. The identical CDR3 is also encoded by other nucleotide sequences in the sample. The gene calls are TRBV30 and TRBJ1-2, with unresolved D. Germline loops: CDR1 GTSNPN, CDR2 SVGIG (reference sequence). Trimming left V 0 bases short and J 4 bases short, with 3 bases between. The CDR3 contains 11 residues. The CDR3 nucleotides are TGTGCCTGGAGTGTCAGCTATGGCTACACCTTC. Its protein product is CAWSVSYGYTF.

The chain links TRBV30 to TRBJ2-7; D gene ambiguous. Germline V gene sequence: CDR1 GTSNPN, CDR2 SVGIG (reference sequence). The CDR3 extends over 13 amino acids. The V gene lost 2 bases and the J gene lost 2 bases, with 10 bases spanning the gap. CDR3 loop: CAWSQDTTYEQYF. The CDR3 bases are TGTGCCTGGAGTCAAGACACCACCTACGAGCAGTACTTC.

This clone was detected only once. V is TRBV7-2 and J is TRBJ1-6; weak D call: TRBD1 (6 bases). The CDR3 spans 14 residues. Trimming removed 5 bases from V and 8 bases from J, with 13 bases in between. Per the germline V gene, CDR1 is SGHTA and CDR2 is FQGNSA. This chain's CDR3 is CASSRRDTDSPLHF. The CDR3 nucleotides are TGTGCCAGCAGCCGCCGGGACACCGATTCACCCCTCCACTTT. Supplemented by reference TRBV7-2 and TRBJ1-6, the full variable domain reads GAGVSQSPSNKVTEKGKDVELRCDPISGHTALYWYRQSLGQGLEFLIYFQGNSAPDKSGLPSDRFSAERTGGSVSTLTIQRTQQEDSAVYLCASSRRDTDSPLHFGNGTRLTVT.

The chain recombines TRBV9 with TRBJ2-2; TRBD1 aligns across 7 bases. Per germline, CDR1 SGDLS and CDR2 YYNGEE. There are 17 residues in the CDR3. The junction had 6 bases not matched to a gene; V was cut back by 0 bases and J by 1 base. CDR3 loop: CASSVAGTARNTGELFF. The CDR3 region has the DNA TGTGCCAGCAGCGTAGCGGGGACAGCCCGGAACACCGGGGAGCTGTTTTTT.

The CDR3 sequence is CASRERQGLTDTQYF. The CDR3, as DNA: TGTGCCAGCAGGGAAAGACAGGGCCTCACAGATACGCAGTATTTT. The V and J genes are TRBV6-5 and TRBJ2-3; TRBD1 aligns across 7 bases. The CDR3 extends over 15 amino acids. J lost 2 bases, V lost 6 bases, and 8 bases had no gene match. CDR1 is MNHEY, CDR2 SVGAGI, per germline.

In this sample, this clone turned up a few times. The chain is built from TRBV6-5 and TRBJ2-4; 7 bases fit TRBD1. Trimming cost V 6 bases and J 7 bases; bases outside gene matches: 12. There are 15 residues in the CDR3. Germline-derived CDR1 and CDR2 are MNHEY and SVGAGI. The CDR3 DNA follows: TGTGCCAGCAGCAGACCCGGGACAGTGGGGAACATTCAGTACTTC. Translating gives CASSRPGTVGNIQYF.

This chain joins TRBV30 and TRBJ1-2; TRBD1 aligns across 8 bases. J lost 4 bases, V lost 2 bases, and 3 bases had no gene match. Germline V gene sequence: CDR1 GTSNPN, CDR2 SVGIG (reference sequence). The CDR3 contains 13 residues. The CDR3: CAWSTTGVYGYTF. CDR3 DNA: TGTGCCTGGAGTACGACAGGGGTCTATGGCTACACCTTC. The complete variable domain, with remaining parts taken from reference TRBV30 and TRBJ1-2, reads SQTIHQWPATLVQPVGSPLSLECTVEGTSNPNLYWYRQAAGRGLQLLFYSVGIGQISSEVPQNLSASRPQDRQFILSSKKLLLSDSGFYLCAWSTTGVYGYTFGSGTRLTVV.

V and J are TRBV6-5 and TRBJ1-1, with a tentative D call TRBD1 (5 bases). V was pared by 5 bases and J by 2 bases, with 15 bases between. The germline V gene has CDR1 MNHEY and CDR2 SVGAGI. There are 15 residues in the CDR3. This CDR3 is CASSQGRGSNTEAFF. The CDR3 DNA sequence: TGTGCCAGCAGTCAAGGGAGGGGCAGTAACACTGAAGCTTTCTTT.

The chain is built from TRBV7-2 and TRBJ2-1; tentatively, D is TRBD2 (5 bases). Trimming left V 5 bases short and J 5 bases short, with 16 bases between. Germline assignment: CDR1 SGHTA and CDR2 FQGNSA. The length of the CDR3 is 15 residues. The CDR3 spells CASSPRTPRDNEQFF. CDR3 DNA: TGTGCCAGCAGCCCGCGGACTCCTCGGGACAATGAGCAGTTCTTC. Variable domain in full (rest from reference TRBV7-2 and TRBJ2-1): GAGVSQSPSNKVTEKGKDVELRCDPISGHTALYWYRQSLGQGLEFLIYFQGNSAPDKSGLPSDRFSAERTGGSVSTLTIQRTQQEDSAVYLCASSPRTPRDNEQFFGPGTRLTVL.